These 10 T cell receptor beta chains share one sample of origin, sequenced in a study of blood T cell repertoires in COVID-19. Here immunoSEQ multiplex PCR was the method, and the copy in TCRdb shows in-frame clones only, minus some. The repertoire holds roughly 43,000 clones, around 85% seen once, with approximately 12% in the top ten. Sequencing was performed on peripheral blood. The receptors stem from a human donor in a cohort sampled during active COVID-19.

The chain couples TRBV5-1 to TRBJ1-1, with 11 bases matching TRBD1. Germline-derived CDR1 and CDR2 are SGHRS and YFSETQ. Unmatched junction bases numbered 2, after V lost 3 bases and J lost 7 bases. CDR3 length: 13 residues. The CDR3 DNA sequence: TGCGCCAGCAGCTCCGGGACAGGGGGTGAAGCTTTCTTT. It yields the protein CASSSGTGGEAFF.

This chain uses TRBV6-5 with TRBJ2-1; D is perhaps TRBD1 (5 bases). In germline, CDR1 is MNHEY, CDR2 SVGAGI. The CDR3 runs to 15 residues. Between the trimmed V and J ends, which lost 5 bases and 0 bases, there was a span of 11 bases. This chain's CDR3 is CASSQLGLSYNEQFF. The CDR3 DNA follows: TGTGCCAGCAGTCAATTGGGGCTCTCCTACAATGAGCAGTTCTTC.

The rearrangement uses TRBV19 and TRBJ2-7; D gene uncertain. The CDR3 loop spans 11 amino acids. Germline V CDR1 and CDR2: LNHDA, SQIVND (reference sequence). Deletions cut 8 bases from V and 7 bases from J, with 12 bases between. The CDR3 bases are TGTGCCAGTGCGAGAGGTAGGGAGCAGTACTTC. This encodes CASARGREQYF.

The V gene is TRBV6-1, the J gene TRBJ1-5; 8 nucleotides agree with TRBD1. Germline values: CDR1 MNHNS, CDR2 SASEGT. J was trimmed by 0 bases and V by 2 bases; bases with no gene match: 3. The CDR3 has 16 residues. The CDR3 nucleotides read TGTGCCAGCAGTGAACGACAGGGGAATAGCAATCAGCCCCAGCATTTT. Residues: CASSERQGNSNQPQHF.

The CDR3 reads CASSHPGGPQETQYF. The CDR3 DNA reads TGTGCCAGCAGCCACCCGGGGGGGCCGCAAGAGACCCAGTACTTC. The chain recombines TRBV4-2 with TRBJ2-5; 8 bases agree with TRBD2. The V gene's germline CDR1 is LGHNA and CDR2 YNFKEQ. Trimming cost V 3 bases and J 2 bases; bases outside gene matches: 5. This CDR3 has 15 residues.

The J gene is TRBJ2-5, the V gene TRBV7-3; 12 bases are a match to TRBD2. J was trimmed by 6 bases and V by 5 bases; bases with no gene match: 4. Germline V gene sequence: CDR1 SGHTA, CDR2 FQGTGA. The CDR3 has 14 amino acids. The CDR3 here is CASSLAGGAQTQYF. In nucleotides, the CDR3 is TGTGCCAGCAGCCTAGCGGGGGGGGCACAGACCCAGTACTTC.

This chain links TRBV10-3 with TRBJ1-1; no clear D. V lost 6 bases, J lost 11 bases, and 19 bases lay in between. Per the germline V gene, CDR1 is ENHRY and CDR2 is SYGVKD. CDR3 length: 13 residues. The CDR3 reads CAIRTTGLDGAFF. The CDR3 DNA is TGTGCCATCAGGACTACCGGCTTGGACGGGGCTTTCTTT.

The CDR3 DNA reads TGTGCCAGCAGTTTTAACGGACGGGAACTCCAAGAGACCCAGTACTTC. It codes for CASSFNGRELQETQYF. The J gene is TRBJ2-5, the V gene TRBV28, with a weak D call TRBD2 (5 bases). The CDR3 is made up of 16 amino acids. Germline values: CDR1 MDHEN, CDR2 SYDVKM. V was trimmed by 3 bases and J by 1 base, leaving 15 bases between them.

This chain uses TRBV10-2 with TRBJ1-2, with a possible D match to TRBD1 (6 bases). The germline V gene has CDR1 WSHSY and CDR2 SAAADI. Trimming shortened V by 8 bases and J by 7 bases, and 20 bases separated the two germline ends. The CDR3 extends over 14 amino acids. The CDR3 loop reads CASWSLTGSRGYTF. The CDR3 DNA is TGCGCCAGCTGGTCCCTTACAGGGTCGCGTGGCTACACCTTC.

This clone came up once. The DNA for the CDR3 is TGTGCCAGCAGCCAAGACAGAAGGCGGTTCCAGGGATGGACAGATACGCAGTATTTT. This codes for CASSQDRRRFQGWTDTQYF. The V gene is TRBV3-1 (or the pseudogene TRBV3-2), the J gene TRBJ2-3, with D tentatively TRBD1 (5 bases). The CDR3 contains 19 residues. Germline V gene data show CDR1 as LGHDT and CDR2 as YNNKEL (reference sequence). The ends were cut back, 0 bases at V and 3 bases at J, with 22 bases in the middle.